These 24 T cell receptor beta chains were sequenced from one sample in a study of preoperative IRX-2 immunotherapy in early breast cancer. Assay: immunoSEQ multiplex PCR; the TCRdb copy retains only in-frame clones and omits some. Of 40,000 to 45,000 clones in the sample, roughly 80% were seen once. Treatment of the sample: preoperative locoregional IRX-2 cytokine immunotherapy. The input for sequencing was tumor tissue, taken after IRX-2 immunotherapy. The receptors shown here come from a human donor with breast cancer.

The CDR3 DNA follows: TGTGCCAGCAGTGGTAGGGTAAACACCATATATTTT. As protein: CASSGRVNTIYF. The gene calls are TRBV2 and TRBJ1-3, with D unclear. Trimming took off 4 bases at V and 6 bases at J, with 7 bases between the two ends. This CDR3 region has 12 residues. Germline values: CDR1 SNHLY, CDR2 FYNNEI.

The chain recombines TRBV5-1 with TRBJ2-1; 10 positions agree with TRBD2. Trimming cost V 1 base and J 15 bases; bases outside gene matches: 10. This CDR3 has 14 residues. Germline-derived CDR1 and CDR2 are SGHRS and YFSETQ. The CDR3 coding sequence is TGCGCCAGCAGCTTGCTAGCGGGAGATTCCTTTCCGTTCTTC. Its protein product is CASSLLAGDSFPFF.

V usage is TRBV14 and J usage is TRBJ2-1; D is unclear. CDR3 length equals 15 residues. V lost 8 bases, J lost 7 bases, and 21 bases lay in between. CDR1 and CDR2 from the germline V gene are SGHDN and FVKESK. Here the CDR3 reads CASPYSTRSGNEQFF. The DNA of the CDR3 is TGTGCCAGCCCCTATAGTACGCGGTCTGGGAATGAGCAGTTCTTC.

The chain employs TRBV5-1 and TRBJ2-1; 9 bases fit TRBD1. V lost 3 bases, J lost 6 bases, and 4 bases stayed unmatched. This CDR3 contains 14 residues. Per germline, CDR1 SGHRS and CDR2 YFSETQ. The CDR3 DNA is TGCGCCAGCAGCTCACAGGGGGCAGGCAATGAGCAGTTCTTC. Its protein product is CASSSQGAGNEQFF.

The chain carries TRBV5-1 and TRBJ2-7; a weak D match, TRBD2 (6 bases). Germline CDR1 is SGHRS and CDR2 is YFSETQ. This CDR3 has 14 residues. V was cut by 0 bases and J by 3 bases, with 10 bases left in between. Here the CDR3 reads CASSLEGSGYEQYF. The DNA of the CDR3 is TGCGCCAGCAGCTTGGAGGGTAGCGGCTACGAGCAGTACTTC.

The sample holds a few counts of this clone. CDR3 sequence: CASRPNATTYMGGYGYTF. CDR3 bases: TGCGCCAGCAGACCTAACGCCACCACCTACATGGGGGGCTATGGCTACACCTTC. The chain carries TRBV5-1 and TRBJ1-2; TRBD1 is a possible D gene (5 bases). Germline V gives CDR1 SGHRS, CDR2 YFSETQ. V was clipped by 5 bases and J by 4 bases, with 27 bases between them. The length of the CDR3 is 18 residues. The variable domain in full, completed from reference TRBV5-1 and TRBJ1-2, reads KAGVTQTPRYLIKTRGQQVTLSCSPISGHRSVSWYQQTPGQGLQFLFEYFSETQRNKGNFPGRFSGRQFSNSRSEMNVSTLELGDSALYLCASRPNATTYMGGYGYTFGSGTRLTVV.

The chain is built from TRBV11-3 and TRBJ2-7; 10 nucleotides line up with TRBD2. The V gene end was trimmed by 5 bases and the J gene end by 4 bases; junction bases not matched to a gene: 8. Per the germline V gene, CDR1 is SGHNT and CDR2 is YENEEA. The CDR3 runs to 15 residues. In DNA form, the CDR3 reads TGTGCCAGCAGCATGCTAGCGGGGGTGTTTTACGAGCAGTACTTC. Amino acid sequence: CASSMLAGVFYEQYF.

This sequence joins TRBV30 and TRBJ1-4; D gene unclear. This CDR3 contains 12 residues. Per germline, CDR1 GTSNPN and CDR2 SVGIG (reference sequence). V gave up 0 bases and J gave up 11 bases, with 10 bases separating them. This CDR3 reads CAWSVTGGKLFF. The DNA for the CDR3 is TGTGCCTGGAGTGTAACGGGTGGGAAACTGTTTTTT.

This clone has a handful of counts. This rearrangement joins TRBV6-8 to TRBJ2-7; TRBD2 is a possible D gene (7 bases). Deletions cut 7 bases from V and 0 bases from J, with 19 bases between. This CDR3 spans 16 amino acids. The germline gives CDR1 MNHGY, CDR2 SAAAGT. The CDR3 region has the DNA TGTGCCAGCATGTACAGGGAGGGCCCGAGCTCCTACGAGCAGTACTTC. The encoded protein is CASMYREGPSSYEQYF.

The CDR3 nucleotides read TGCGCCAGCAGCTTGGTTGGGGGAAGCACAGATACGCAGTATTTT. Residues: CASSLVGGSTDTQYF. This rearrangement joins TRBV5-1 to TRBJ2-3, with D possibly called TRBD1 or TRBD2 (5 bases each). CDR3 length: 15 amino acids. From germline, CDR1 is SGHRS and CDR2 YFSETQ. V lost 0 bases and J lost 0, with 8 bases in between.

The chain has TRBV9 and TRBJ1-3; D call uncertain. V gave up 6 bases and J gave up 2 bases, with 6 bases separating them. Germline assignment: CDR1 SGDLS and CDR2 YYNGEE. This CDR3 has 12 amino acids. The CDR3 DNA follows: TGTGCCAGCAACCAGCCTGGAAACACCATATATTTT. It codes for CASNQPGNTIYF.

The V gene is TRBV29-1, the J gene TRBJ1-1; D perhaps matches TRBD1 (6 bases). V dropped 4 bases and J dropped 4 bases, with 13 bases sitting between them. Germline V CDR1 and CDR2: SQVTM, ANQGSEA. CDR3 size: 13 residues. CDR3 region: CSVGPRGGTEAFF. CDR3 nucleotides: TGCAGCGTTGGTCCCAGGGGTGGCACTGAAGCTTTCTTT.

The chain joins TRBV4-1 to TRBJ1-4; D remains unclear. V lost 3 bases and J 0 bases, leaving 11 bases between the germline ends. CDR3 length equals 16 residues. Per the germline V gene, CDR1 is MGHRA and CDR2 is YSYEKL. The CDR3 DNA reads as TGCGCCAGCAGCCATCTCGAATTGGCAACTAATGAAAAACTGTTTTTT. This sequence encodes CASSHLELATNEKLFF.

The rearrangement links TRBV23-1 to TRBJ1-5; TRBD1 matches 10 bases. TRBV23-1 is noted as an ORF with a role that remains uncertain. V shed 6 bases and J 3 bases; nucleotides not matched to a gene: 14. The CDR3 is made up of 18 amino acids. The CDR3 DNA follows: TGCGCCAGCAGCTTCAGTCCGATGGGACAGGGGTTCAATCAGCCCCAGCATTTT. It codes for CASSFSPMGQGFNQPQHF.

The chain has TRBV6-8 and TRBJ2-6; 7 nucleotides match TRBD2. From germline, CDR1 is MNHGY and CDR2 SAAAGT. The CDR3 contains 14 residues. The ends lost 8 bases at V and 1 base at J; junction bases unmatched: 2. The CDR3 loop is CASLGGSGANVLTF. In nucleotides, the CDR3 is TGTGCCAGCCTGGGAGGGTCTGGGGCCAACGTCCTGACTTTC.

The chain recombines TRBV6-8 with TRBJ2-3, with 10 bases identical to TRBD2. V lost 8 bases to trimming and J lost 1 base; unmatched junction nucleotides: 6. This CDR3 comprises 15 residues. Germline CDR1 reads MNHGY; CDR2 reads SAAAGT. The CDR3 protein is CASRPGTSGTDTQYF. CDR3 bases: TGTGCCAGCCGGCCAGGGACTAGCGGCACAGATACGCAGTATTTT.

The V call is TRBV6-8, the J call TRBJ2-1, with 12 bases fitting TRBD2. After removal of 5 bases from V and 8 bases from J, the junction contained 7 bases not matched to a gene. The CDR3 totals 15 residues. CDR1 is MNHGY and CDR2 is SAAAGT in the germline V gene. CDR3 coding DNA: TGTGCCAGCAGTACTAGCGGGGGGATTTGGGATGAGCAGTTCTTC. It translates to CASSTSGGIWDEQFF.

The rearrangement joins TRBV14 to TRBJ1-2; 8 positions agree with TRBD1. Losses at the gene ends were 4 bases for V and 2 bases for J; bases not matched to a gene: 0. This CDR3 contains 13 residues. CDR1 and CDR2 (germline): SGHDN, FVKESK. The CDR3 protein is CASSPGGNYGYTF. DNA for the CDR3: TGTGCCAGCAGCCCAGGGGGCAACTATGGCTACACCTTC.

The genes are TRBV30 and TRBJ2-7; the match to TRBD2 covers 8 bases. The CDR3 contains 14 residues. V lost 2 bases and J lost 3; bases outside the gene matches: 6. Germline V gene sequence: CDR1 GTSNPN, CDR2 SVGIG (reference sequence). The CDR3 is CAWSSRGRIYEQYF. CDR3 coding DNA: TGTGCCTGGAGTTCCCGCGGGAGGATCTACGAGCAGTACTTC.

V usage is TRBV28 and J usage is TRBJ2-1, with D tentatively TRBD1 or TRBD2 (5 bases each). This CDR3 has 20 amino acids. Between the trimmed V and J ends, which lost 4 bases and 2 bases, there was a span of 27 bases. CDR1 is MDHEN, CDR2 SYDVKM, per germline. In nucleotides, the CDR3 is TGTGCCAGCAGTTCAACCACGGGACGGATGACTACGTGGGCCTACAATGAGCAGTTCTTC. As protein: CASSSTTGRMTTWAYNEQFF.

The V gene is TRBV19, the J gene TRBJ1-5; D gene ambiguous. Trimming took off 4 bases at V and 5 bases at J, with 15 bases between the two ends. This CDR3 is built from 15 residues. In germline, CDR1 is LNHDA, CDR2 SQIVND (reference sequence). The CDR3 sequence is CASSNPRHGHQPQHF. The DNA of the CDR3 is TGTGCCAGTAGTAACCCTCGACACGGGCATCAGCCCCAGCATTTT.

The chain uses TRBV15 and TRBJ1-4; TRBD1 is a possible D gene (6 bases). The length of the CDR3 is 16 residues. Trimming removed 0 bases at V and 8 bases at J, with 16 bases between. CDR1 and CDR2 (germline): LNHNV, YYDKDF (reference sequence). The CDR3 DNA is TGTGCCACCAGCAGAGAAACAGGGATGGTTAACGAAAAACTGTTTTTT. Translating it yields CATSRETGMVNEKLFF.

This sequence joins TRBV28 and TRBJ1-5; no definite D call. Trimming took off 7 bases at V and 0 bases at J, with 7 bases between the two ends. The germline V gene has CDR1 MDHEN and CDR2 SYDVKM. The CDR3 is 13 amino acids. The CDR3 spells CASNADSNQPQHF. The CDR3 DNA reads as TGTGCCAGCAATGCGGATAGCAATCAGCCCCAGCATTTT.

The rearrangement links TRBV19 to TRBJ1-5; tentative D call: TRBD1 (5 bases). Germline loops: CDR1 LNHDA, CDR2 SQIVND (reference sequence). The CDR3 consists of 17 residues. Trimming left V 3 bases short and J 3 bases short, with 18 bases between. The CDR3 nucleotides read TGTGCCAGTAGTATCCTCCCTCTAGACAGCCCCAATCAGCCCCAGCATTTT. Its translation is CASSILPLDSPNQPQHF.